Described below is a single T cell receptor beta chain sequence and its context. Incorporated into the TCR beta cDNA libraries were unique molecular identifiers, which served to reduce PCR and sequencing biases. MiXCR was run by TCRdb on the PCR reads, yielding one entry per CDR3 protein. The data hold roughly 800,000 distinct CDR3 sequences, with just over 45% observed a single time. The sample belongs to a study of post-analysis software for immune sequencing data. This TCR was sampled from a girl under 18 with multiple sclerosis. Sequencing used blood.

The CDR3 loop is CASSFQGALDNEQFF. CDR3 coding DNA: TGTGCCAGCAGTTTCCAAGGGGCTCTCGACAATGAGCAGTTCTTC. The chain has TRBV28 and TRBJ2-1; D might be TRBD1 (5 bases). V gave up 3 bases and J gave up 5 bases, with 14 bases separating them. Germline loops: CDR1 MDHEN, CDR2 SYDVKM. The CDR3 totals 15 residues.